The entry that follows covers one T cell receptor (beta chain) sequence. This clone was counted between two and nine times. Its antigen target is currently unknown. No base quality information exists; no much larger clone differs at one position. In total, 630 or so healthy bone marrow donors made up the cohort. All cohort members were sampled while nominally healthy, although unrecorded immune exposures were likely present. The donor was CMV seronegative and was included in the group of 352 seronegative cohort members. Each donor provided a peripheral blood sample, and peripheral blood mononuclear cells were used for TCR beta sequencing. The Qiagen DNeasy Blood Extraction Kit was used to extract genomic DNA from the blood cell samples. Library construction relied on the immunoSEQ multiplex PCR assay. For the multiplex PCR, a mixture combining 60 forward primers for TCR Vbeta segments and 13 reverse primers for TCR Jbeta segments was used. The CDR3 region of rearranged TCR beta genes was amplified from genomic DNA by a multiplex PCR assay. On the Illumina HiSeq System, the amplified TCR beta libraries were sequenced as 87-base-pair reads. The source study handled its data this way. A later analysis tallied some 79 million unique TCR beta chains across the 700 or so repertoires, and some 10 million of those chains were shared by two or more donors. Raw reads were error-corrected and collapsed into unique sequences with a nearest-neighbor algorithm that merged closely related sequences to remove PCR and sequencing errors. Alignment of CDR3 sequences to IMGT reference sequences was used to assign V, D and J gene segments. Each retained sequence needed at least a six-nucleotide match to both a V gene segment and a J gene segment. Rearrangements were classified as productive when the CDR3 lacked stop codons and remained in frame with V and J, and all other rearrangements were classified as non-productive. CDR3 was defined by IMGT convention, running from the second conserved V-encoded cysteine to the conserved J-encoded phenylalanine. In an earlier analysis of just under 600 of the donors, sequences lacking an unambiguous match to a single V gene segment were excluded. An earlier analysis of some 610 of the donors called V segments functional above 56.7% productive rearrangements and segregating when the between-donor standard deviation exceeded 5%. A statistical classification framework was developed to diagnose cytomegalovirus status using the catalog of TCR beta chain sequences. In a later analysis, V and J genes were assigned by comparing TCR nucleotide sequences against IMGT/GENE-DB human TR gene sequences. Using the TCRdist pipeline, a later analysis assigned CDR3 sequences along with most-parsimonious VDJ recombination scenarios. In a later analysis, each TCR beta chain was defined by its CDR3 amino acid sequence together with its V-gene family, and reads lacking a unique V-gene family were excluded. In a later analysis, 450 to 600 highly shared, low-generation-probability nucleotide sequences were removed to address suspected cross-contamination and a sequencing artifact. In a later analysis, a clonal expansion index was calculated for each public chain from normalized within-repertoire ranks of inferred template counts. In a later analysis, generation probabilities were computed using a VDJ recombination model fitted to out-of-frame rearrangements, and the results were checked against IGoR. Hypergeometric tests were used in a later analysis to score TCR-TCR, TCR-HLA and TCR-CMV co-occurrence, with a repertoire-size bias correction applied to the TCR pairs. To estimate false discovery rates, a later analysis permuted the HLA or CMV assignments 20 times. In a later analysis, co-occurring TCRs were grouped using DBSCAN, and TCRdist sequence similarity was added for clustering within HLA-allele-positive subsets. For co-occurrence clustering, repertoires with fewer than 30,000 or more than 120,000 public chains were excluded, along with four to six repertoires with anomalous nucleotide sharing. In TCRdb, the immuneACCESS table is reduced to in-frame sequences with V and J assigned. These tables do not hold every clone; where another copy was compared, an unresolved V gene accounts for under half, and the others remain unexplained. Clonal size and the V and J genes are those of that table, whereas D and trimming came from the DNA. This sample has roughly 170,000 clones in its table, and approximately 80% of those were observed once. 0.7% to 0.8% of the sample lies in the top ten.

The data stem from a study of cytomegalovirus exposure and HLA in healthy donors (dated by TCRdb to about 2017). About the full investigation: An earlier analysis of roughly 610 of the donors reported roughly 300 Gb of sequence data and 95 million to 130 million unique TCR beta sequences obtained from roughly 170 million T cells. An early release that covered 640 HLA-typed donors contained 300 to 350 gigabases of sequencing data and around 85 million unique TCR sequences. Of the 350 to 450 genotyped donors, less than 90% were placed in the genetic ancestry cluster associated with self-reported Caucasian donors. The study aimed to test whether cataloging public T cell receptors could reveal signatures of past pathogen exposure. Using immunosequencing, the study profiled T cell repertoires from approximately 700 subjects and related those repertoires to cytomegalovirus serostatus. Along with the 666-subject first cohort, a separate validation cohort of approximately 110 different subjects was used. To predict cytomegalovirus infection status, the study brought together high-throughput TCR immunosequencing, statistical association of individual TCRs with disease status, and machine learning. A later analysis re-examined previously published TCR beta repertoires from about 700 donors and added high-resolution HLA genotyping to investigate patterns of TCR occurrence. In the later analysis, no new phenotypic data were used to find candidate immune exposures; instead, reliance was placed on TCR beta sequences and their occurrence across donors. An earlier analysis of around 540 of the donors applied high-throughput TCR beta sequencing to assess whether each TCR beta V gene segment acted as functional or pseudogenic. Donor age, sex, ethnicity and CMV serostatus were collected together with the repertoire data. A later genetic analysis used genome-wide SNP genotypes for about three fifths of the 666 donors, treating that subset as a discovery cohort. Every discovery cohort repertoire had been produced on one sequencing platform. HLA typing included class I and class II loci at four-digit resolution. The number of donors typed differed by locus, with about 629-630 for A, B, C, DRB1 and DQB1, 522 for DQA1, nearly 610 for DPA1, and some 470 for DPB1. About five DR-DQ haplotypes were treated as single units for association and clustering because of strong linkage in the cohort. On average, roughly 200,000 unique TCR beta nucleotide sequences were sequenced per donor among roughly 430 genotyped donors of the cohort, with roughly 18% of those sequences being non-productive.

Broad study findings and their caveats: Strong co-occurrence of HLA alleles, especially DR and DQ, made assigning TCR associations to individual alleles difficult. A later analysis found that TCR association rates varied across HLA loci, with DRB1 alleles showing the most associated TCRs and HLA-C alleles the fewest. Across donors, most TCR sequences were observed very rarely, whereas some public TCRs were present in many individuals. According to a later analysis, most CMV-associated TCR beta chains appeared to be HLA-restricted, and the HLA associations seemed to be driven largely by CMV exposure. A group of highly shared sequence variants was considered likely to be a technical artifact of the sequencing pipeline. Compared with equally common non-associated chains, HLA-associated TCR beta chains in a later analysis were more clonally expanded and had lower generation probabilities. Because HLA typing was missing for some donors at each locus, association tests included only the typed subset. A later analysis associated about 17,000 TCR beta sequences with specific HLA alleles at a false discovery rate of 0.05. Linkage disequilibrium might explain the correlated functional status among segregating V segments, but an unknown experimental factor could not be excluded. In vitro tests confirmed that a few of the cytomegalovirus-associated TCR beta chains recognize cytomegalovirus antigens. According to a later analysis, parvovirus B19, influenza, CMV and Epstein-Barr virus appeared linked to several top co-occurrence clusters. Cytomegalovirus status was reported to be diagnosed by the classifier with high specificity and sensitivity in both the original and validation cohorts. A later genetic analysis reported fewer N-insertions in productive TCRs among donors in an Asian-associated ancestry cluster than the roughly 690-donor mean. The only immune exposure information available for the cohort was CMV serostatus. The cohort was sequenced for TCR beta chains only, and without alpha or paired-chain data the features that could be detected were limited. A further reported finding was that TCR beta sequences accurately predicted the HLA-A and HLA-B alleles for most subjects in the first cohort. The authors suggested that the approach could potentially be generalized to other disease states and immunological phenotypes. V-gene and J-gene trimming of TCR beta chains was associated with a missense DCLRE1C variant in a later genetic analysis, and the association was replicated in an independent cohort. Fewer than 20 rarely observed V segments, including chromosome 9 orphons, were excluded from the earlier analysis of almost 600 of the donors because counts were too low. A total of roughly 160 TCR beta chains were listed by the study as associated with cytomegalovirus. An earlier analysis of approximately 570 of the donors showed that most TCR beta V segments appeared in productive rearrangements either about 87% or about 30% of the time, which broadly matched IMGT annotations. Sequencing depth was assumed to be roughly uniform across donors in the presence/absence analyses, though that assumption may not hold.

Sequencing input: PBMCs. The sequence was collected from a female donor in good health and CMV-seronegative.

The DNA is TGTGCCGCCGCCTCTCCTGGACAGTTTCACTCTGGAAACACCATATATTTT. Translation gives CAAASPGQFHSGNTIYF. This chain joins TRBV19 to TRBJ1-3, with TRBD1 tentatively as D gene (6 bases match). From the germline V gene (reference sequence), CDR1 is LNHDA and CDR2 is SQIVND. Reading from cysteine to phenylalanine, the CDR3 counts 17 amino acids. The CDR3 DNA has 51 bases and is translated from base 1. V sheds 11 bases and J sheds 0 bases, leaving 23 bases between their ends.